The 5 T cell receptor beta chains listed next were all sequenced from one sample in a study of cytomegalovirus exposure and HLA in healthy donors. Both 60 Vbeta primers and 13 Jbeta primers went into the PCR. The protocol was immunoSEQ multiplex PCR, while the TCRdb copy is restricted to in-frame clones and leaves out a portion. The data hold 200,000 to 250,000 clones, with 60% to 80% observed a single time. The sequenced sample consisted of PBMCs. All receptors come from a male donor in good health and CMV-seronegative.

The V call is TRBV6-1, the J call TRBJ2-3, with D possibly being TRBD1 (6 bases). The CDR3 length is 17 residues. CDR1 and CDR2 from the germline V gene are MNHNS and SASEGT. Trimming took 3 bases from V and 2 from J, leaving 18 bases between them. CDR3 sequence reads: CASSDHEGVRNTDTQYF. CDR3 DNA sequence: TGTGCCAGCAGTGACCACGAGGGGGTGCGTAACACAGATACGCAGTATTTT.

The J gene is TRBJ1-1, the V gene TRBV9; TRBD1 matches at 7 bases. The length of the CDR3 is 14 residues. Germline V lookup: CDR1 SGDLS, CDR2 YYNGEE. V was clipped by 4 bases and J by 1 base; unmatched bases: 4. As DNA, the CDR3 is TGTGCCAGCAGCTCCGACAGGGAGAACACTGAAGCTTTCTTT. This sequence encodes CASSSDRENTEAFF.

This clone appeared a few times. The chain combines TRBV6-5 with TRBJ2-4, with D unclear. CDR3 length equals 15 residues. V shed 0 bases and J shed 1 base, with 7 bases lying between them. CDR1 is MNHEY, CDR2 SVGAGI, per germline. CDR3 in amino acids: CASSYSIQAKNIQYF. The CDR3 DNA reads TGTGCCAGCAGTTACTCGATACAGGCCAAAAACATTCAGTACTTC.

V usage is TRBV7-8 and J usage is TRBJ1-2; no reliable D call. This CDR3 has 15 amino acids. Per the germline V gene, CDR1 is SGHVS and CDR2 is FQNEAQ. Deletions cut 2 bases from V and 0 bases from J, with 10 bases between. DNA of the CDR3: TGTGCCAGCAGCTTATCCGGGGAAGCTAACTATGGCTACACCTTC. As protein: CASSLSGEANYGYTF.

In this sample, this clone turned up once. This chain connects TRBV28 to TRBJ2-7, with 7 bases identical to TRBD1. CDR3 length equals 17 residues. Trimming at V came to 2 bases and at J to 0 bases, leaving 10 bases not matched to a gene. The germline CDR1 and CDR2 sequences are MDHEN and SYDVKM. CDR3 DNA: TGTGCCAGCAGTTTAGTCAGGGGGAGCCAAAGCTCCTACGAGCAGTACTTC. Translated, it gives CASSLVRGSQSSYEQYF.